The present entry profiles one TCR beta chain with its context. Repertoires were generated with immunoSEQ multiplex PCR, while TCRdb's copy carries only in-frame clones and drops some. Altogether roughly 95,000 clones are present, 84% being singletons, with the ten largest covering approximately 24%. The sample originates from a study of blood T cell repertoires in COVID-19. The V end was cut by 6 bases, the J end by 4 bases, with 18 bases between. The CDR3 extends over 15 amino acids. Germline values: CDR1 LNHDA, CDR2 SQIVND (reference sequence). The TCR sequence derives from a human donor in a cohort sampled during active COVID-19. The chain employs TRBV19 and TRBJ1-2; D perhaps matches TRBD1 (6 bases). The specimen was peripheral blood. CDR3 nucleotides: TGTGCCAGTAGCGACGTCCGTACAGGGAGCTATGGCTACACCTTC. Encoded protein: CASSDVRTGSYGYTF.